A single sample is the source of the 20 T cell receptor beta chains below, sequenced in a study of CD8 T cells in ankylosing spondylitis. TCRdb re-derived calls from the 5' RACE reads in MiXCR, one entry per CDR3 protein. The table includes about 130,000 distinct CDR3 sequences, more than 5.5% detected once. Material: blood, either unsorted or a sorted T cell fraction (not recorded which). Source of these receptors: a female donor with ankylosing spondylitis or in good health (not recorded which).

This clonotype came up many times. The rearrangement joins TRBV7-6 to TRBJ1-3; TRBD1 matches at 10 bases. The V gene's germline CDR1 is SGHVS and CDR2 FNYEAQ. J lost 6 bases, V lost 2 bases, and 16 bases had no gene match. The CDR3 consists of 19 residues. The CDR3 DNA sequence: TGTGCCAGCAGCTTAAGACAGGGGGCACCTGACCTGCTCTCAAACACCATATATTTT. The encoded protein is CASSLRQGAPDLLSNTIYF.

This clonotype was seen ten or more times. The chain couples TRBV5-1 to TRBJ2-7; 7 nucleotides line up with TRBD1. CDR3 length: 14 amino acids. In germline, CDR1 is SGHRS, CDR2 YFSETQ. The J segment lost 6 bases and the V segment lost 2 bases, leaving 8 bases of the junction unmatched. DNA for the CDR3: TGCGCCAGCAGCTTACAGGGGACCCCCGCCGAGCAGTACTTC. It specifies CASSLQGTPAEQYF.

This clonotype was detected many times. V gene TRBV28 combines with J gene TRBJ2-1; D may match TRBD1 or TRBD2 (5 bases each). CDR1 is MDHEN, CDR2 SYDVKM, per germline. Trimming took 4 bases from V and 8 from J, leaving 27 bases between them. The CDR3 covers 18 residues. In DNA form, the CDR3 reads TGTGCCAGCAGTTCCCGGGGTTTGGGACCGATCCTAGGTTATGAGCAGTTCTTC. This encodes CASSSRGLGPILGYEQFF.

This clonotype was seen a handful of times. The V and J genes are TRBV30 and TRBJ2-1; 8 positions match TRBD2. Trimming removed 2 bases from V and 7 bases from J; junction bases left unmatched: 7. This CDR3 contains 14 residues. Germline CDR1 is GTSNPN and CDR2 is SVGIG (reference sequence). CDR3 sequence: CAWSNGGARNEQFF. As DNA, the CDR3 is TGTGCCTGGAGTAACGGGGGGGCCAGGAATGAGCAGTTCTTC.

This clonotype was recorded at least ten times. The chain carries TRBV7-2 and TRBJ1-5, with D possibly TRBD1 on 5 matching bases. The CDR3 is made up of 16 amino acids. Trimming left V 1 base short and J 7 bases short, with 17 bases between. The V gene's germline CDR1 is SGHTA and CDR2 FQGNSA. CDR3 protein: CASSLGRGGDSQPQHF. In DNA form, the CDR3 reads TGTGCCAGCAGCTTAGGCCGCGGGGGGGATAGCCAGCCCCAGCATTTT.

The rearrangement links TRBV11-1 to TRBJ2-7, with a possible D match to TRBD1 (5 bases). V was pared by 1 base and J by 7 bases, with 14 bases between. The CDR3 length is 14 residues. Germline CDR1 is SGHAT and CDR2 is FQDESV (reference sequence). The CDR3 reads CASSLVGGQPEQYF. The CDR3 coding sequence is TGTGCCAGCAGCTTAGTTGGCGGACAACCAGAGCAGTACTTC.

Ten or more counts support this clonotype. The J gene is TRBJ1-2, the V gene TRBV15; D unclear. Trimming removed 0 bases from V and 0 bases from J, with 11 bases in between. Germline loops: CDR1 LNHNV, CDR2 YYDKDF (reference sequence). The CDR3 has 16 residues. The CDR3 region is CATSRDLAASNYGYTF. The CDR3, as DNA: TGTGCCACCAGCAGAGATTTGGCAGCTTCTAACTATGGCTACACCTTC.

Ten or more counts support this clonotype. V and J are TRBV11-2 and TRBJ2-3; tentatively, D is TRBD1 (6 bases). The V gene lost 1 base and the J gene lost 4 bases, with 12 bases spanning the gap. The CDR3 spans 15 residues. Germline CDR1 and CDR2: SGHAT and FQNNGV. The DNA for the CDR3 is TGTGCCAGCAGCTTAGTACAGGGTCCGCCAGATACGCAGTATTTT. This gives the protein CASSLVQGPPDTQYF.

In its sample, this clonotype was seen many times. The chain is built from TRBV4-2 and TRBJ1-3; 7 bases fit TRBD1. Germline lookup yields CDR1 LGHNA and CDR2 YNFKEQ. V shed 5 bases and J 3 bases; nucleotides not matched to a gene: 10. The CDR3 consists of 16 residues. CDR3: CASSTRHRGGGNTIYF. The CDR3 nucleotides read TGTGCCAGCAGCACACGTCACAGGGGTGGTGGAAACACCATATATTTT.

The sample holds many counts of this clonotype. The chain uses TRBV5-1 and TRBJ2-5; perhaps TRBD1 as D (6 bases). In germline, CDR1 is SGHRS, CDR2 YFSETQ. The CDR3 has 13 residues. Trimming removed 5 bases at V and 3 bases at J, with 11 bases between. The CDR3 nucleotides are TGCGCCAGCAGTGGGGGACATAAAGAGACCCAGTACTTC. As protein: CASSGGHKETQYF.

There are many counts of this clonotype. This chain joins TRBV12-3 or TRBV12-4 and TRBJ2-7; no firm D call. This CDR3 is 12 amino acids long. V lost 5 bases, J lost 6 bases, and 11 bases lay in between. The CDR3 is CASSLSTGEQYF. As DNA, the CDR3 is TGTGCCAGCAGTCTTTCAACGGGCGAGCAGTACTTC.

This clonotype was seen more than once but under ten times. The V call is TRBV20-1, the J call TRBJ1-2; D is ambiguous. CDR1 and CDR2 (germline): DFQATT, SNEGSKA (reference sequence). Deletions cut 3 bases from V and 7 bases from J, with 3 bases between. The CDR3 loop spans 9 amino acids. The CDR3 DNA sequence: TGCAGTGCTAGTGGTGGCTACACCTTC. It is translated as CSASGGYTF.

The chain is built from TRBV5-1 and TRBJ1-1; the D gene is possibly TRBD1 (5 bases). The CDR3 loop spans 12 amino acids. Trimming removed 4 bases at V and 7 bases at J, with 11 bases between. Germline V gene lookup returns CDR1 SGHRS and CDR2 YFSETQ. Here the CDR3 reads CASSPLTGEAFF. The CDR3 bases are TGCGCCAGCAGCCCGCTAACAGGTGAAGCTTTCTTT. Based on the CDR3 plus reference TRBV5-1 and TRBJ1-1, the full variable domain is KAGVTQTPRYLIKTRGQQVTLSCSPISGHRSVSWYQQTPGQGLQFLFEYFSETQRNKGNFPGRFSGRQFSNSRSEMNVSTLELGDSALYLCASSPLTGEAFFGQGTRLTVV.

Many counts were recorded for this clonotype. CDR3 in amino acids: CASRLRLNTEAFF. CDR3 coding DNA: TGTGCCAGCAGACTCAGACTGAACACTGAAGCTTTCTTT. V gene TRBV27 combines with J gene TRBJ1-1; D not resolved. CDR1 and CDR2 from the germline V gene are MNHEY and SMNVEV (reference sequence). This CDR3 spans 13 amino acids. V lost 6 bases to trimming and J lost 0 bases, with 8 bases between them.

At least ten counts were recorded for this clonotype. The chain couples TRBV6-2 or TRBV6-3 to TRBJ2-2, with D tentatively TRBD1 or TRBD2 (5 bases each). The V and J ends lost 0 bases and 6 bases respectively, with 11 bases between them. Looked up from germline, CDR1 is MNHEY and CDR2 is SVGEGT. This CDR3 has 15 residues. The CDR3 spells CASSYSGAKPGELFF. CDR3 DNA sequence: TGTGCCAGCAGTTACTCCGGGGCAAAACCCGGGGAGCTGTTTTTT.

This clonotype was observed at least ten times. The chain is built from TRBV11-2 and TRBJ2-1; D might be TRBD2 (5 bases). This CDR3 contains 12 residues. Trimming took 6 bases from V and 6 from J, leaving 9 bases between them. CDR1 and CDR2 (germline): SGHAT, FQNNGV. This CDR3 reads CASSIRGNEQFF. The CDR3 DNA sequence: TGTGCCAGCAGTATCCGGGGCAATGAGCAGTTCTTC.

This clonotype was recorded at least ten times. The CDR3 loop is CASSLDSPANQPQHF. The DNA for the CDR3 is TGCGCCAGCAGCTTGGACAGTCCTGCCAATCAGCCCCAGCATTTT. The V and J genes are TRBV5-1 and TRBJ1-5; D is uncertain. The V gene's germline CDR1 is SGHRS and CDR2 YFSETQ. The length of the CDR3 is 15 residues. V lost 0 bases and J lost 3, with 10 bases in between.

This clonotype came up many times. CDR3 protein: CASSRGQGNEQFF. CDR3 DNA: TGTGCCAGCAGTCGGGGACAGGGGAATGAGCAGTTCTTC. The V call is TRBV14, the J call TRBJ2-1, with TRBD1 identical over 10 bases. This CDR3 spans 13 amino acids. Trimming cost V 6 bases and J 7 bases; bases outside gene matches: 3. Germline CDR1 and CDR2: SGHDN and FVKESK.

This clonotype was counted at least ten times. This chain links TRBV3-1 with TRBJ1-2; no clear D gene. V shed 1 base and J shed 8 bases, with 8 bases lying between them. The CDR3 consists of 12 residues. Germline CDR1 is LGHDT and CDR2 is YNNKEL (reference sequence). The CDR3 reads CASSQGPEGYTF. The CDR3 coding sequence is TGTGCCAGCAGCCAAGGACCCGAGGGCTACACCTTC.

At least ten counts were recorded for this clonotype. As DNA, the CDR3 is TGTGCCAGCAGCTTAGAGGGGGGAGGACGGAAAGCTTTCTTT. As protein: CASSLEGGGRKAFF. This chain uses TRBV7-2 with TRBJ1-1, with D tentatively TRBD1 (6 bases). The germline V gene encodes CDR1 SGHTA and CDR2 FQGNSA. The V and J ends lost 1 base and 9 bases respectively, with 15 bases between them. The CDR3 covers 14 residues.